Below are 28 T cell receptor beta chains sequenced from a single sample in a study of CD8 T cells in ankylosing spondylitis (dated by TCRdb to the late 2010s). Library generation was performed with 5' RACE. The listed sequencing device is Illumina HiSeq 2500. TCRdb trimmed the raw reads at Q25, called clones with MiXCR and kept productive beta chains. A single entry per CDR3 protein holds the most common genes and DNA from its merged rows. This sample has roughly 180,000 distinct CDR3 sequences in its table, and 9.5% to 15% of those were observed once. About 17% of the sample is held by the ten biggest clonotypes. The sample was blood, either unsorted or a sorted T cell fraction (not recorded which). The receptors were gathered from a male donor with ankylosing spondylitis or in good health (not recorded which).

The J gene is TRBJ2-3, the V gene TRBV9; a possible D gene is TRBD2 (6 bases). There are 14 residues in the CDR3. Germline V gene lookup returns CDR1 SGDLS and CDR2 YYNGEE. Trimming cost V 4 bases and J 4 bases, with 13 bases left between them. The CDR3 DNA reads TGTGCCAGCAGCCTTAGACTAGTTCCAGATACGCAGTATTTT. It is translated as CASSLRLVPDTQYF.

The genes are TRBV6-1 and TRBJ2-7; D is tentatively TRBD1 or TRBD2 (6 bases each). Germline V gene lookup returns CDR1 MNHNS and CDR2 SASEGT. This CDR3 contains 13 residues. The ends were cut back, 10 bases at V and 3 bases at J, with 16 bases in the middle. CDR3 in DNA: TGTGCCACGGGTAGGGGGGAGGACTACGAGCAGTACTTC. Protein: CATGRGEDYEQYF.

This clonotype occurred many times. The chain combines TRBV27 with TRBJ2-7; the match to TRBD2 covers 9 bases. Unmatched junction bases numbered 3, after V lost 2 bases and J lost 1 base. The CDR3 consists of 15 residues. Germline V gene sequence: CDR1 MNHEY, CDR2 SMNVEV (reference sequence). The CDR3 region is CASSLGLAGSYEQYF. DNA of the CDR3: TGTGCCAGCAGTTTAGGTCTAGCGGGGTCCTACGAGCAGTACTTC.

The V gene is TRBV19, the J gene TRBJ2-5; 13 positions agree with TRBD2. V shed 4 bases and J 4 bases; nucleotides not matched to a gene: 6. The CDR3 is 16 amino acids. Germline CDR1 is LNHDA and CDR2 is SQIVND (reference sequence). The CDR3 protein is CASSTGLAGRRETQYF. The CDR3 DNA reads TGTGCCAGTAGTACGGGACTAGCGGGGCGGAGAGAGACCCAGTACTTC.

The chain has TRBV7-7 and TRBJ2-1; 9 positions agree with TRBD2. Germline V gene sequence: CDR1 SSHAT, CDR2 FNYEAQ (reference sequence). The CDR3 covers 17 residues. After removal of 5 bases from V and 7 bases from J, the junction contained 15 bases not matched to a gene. The CDR3 region is CASSRDSGGFLSNEQFF. CDR3 sequence (DNA): TGTGCCAGCAGCCGGGATAGCGGGGGCTTTTTGTCTAATGAGCAGTTCTTC.

This clonotype appeared a few times. The rearrangement joins TRBV7-9 to TRBJ2-7; D gene ambiguous. Germline CDR1 and CDR2: SEHNR and FQNEAQ (reference sequence). The CDR3 is 15 amino acids. V lost 0 bases and J 3 bases, leaving 12 bases between the germline ends. CDR3 nucleotides: TGTGCCAGCAGCTTAGCCGCTGGCAGAGGCTACGAGCAGTACTTC. Its protein product is CASSLAAGRGYEQYF.

This chain uses TRBV9 with TRBJ2-3; 9 bases map to TRBD1. The V gene's germline CDR1 is SGDLS and CDR2 YYNGEE. V shed 3 bases and J 4 bases; nucleotides not matched to a gene: 6. The CDR3 length is 15 residues. CDR3 protein: CASSGWDRDADTQYF. The CDR3 region has the DNA TGTGCCAGCAGCGGTTGGGACAGGGACGCAGATACGCAGTATTTT.

The chain is built from TRBV15 and TRBJ1-2; D possibly corresponds to TRBD1 (5 bases). CDR1 and CDR2 (germline): LNHNV, YYDKDF (reference sequence). V lost 0 bases, J lost 4 bases, and 9 bases lay in between. The CDR3 covers 14 residues. CDR3 region: CATSRETEGYGYTF. The CDR3 bases are TGTGCCACCAGCAGAGAGACAGAAGGCTATGGCTACACCTTC.

The chain employs TRBV5-6 and TRBJ2-1; 14 bases align to TRBD2. V shed 4 bases, J shed 6 bases, and the junction held 6 bases outside the gene matches. Germline-derived CDR1 and CDR2 are SGHDT and YYEEEE. This CDR3 contains 16 residues. Here the CDR3 reads CASSAPGLAGVNEQFF. The CDR3, as DNA: TGTGCCAGCAGCGCACCGGGACTAGCGGGGGTCAATGAGCAGTTCTTC.

This clonotype was detected only once. The CDR3 spells CASSSTGPRAKNIQYF. The CDR3 nucleotides read TGTGCCAGCAGCTCTACGGGCCCCAGGGCCAAAAACATTCAGTACTTC. The rearrangement joins TRBV7-9 to TRBJ2-4; D call uncertain. Germline V gene sequence: CDR1 SEHNR, CDR2 FQNEAQ (reference sequence). This CDR3 is 16 amino acids long. The V end lost 4 bases, the J end lost 1 base, and 14 bases lay between the germline ends.

This clonotype was detected a few times. The chain's CDR3 is CASSFRLATREQYF. CDR3 in DNA: TGCGCCAGCAGCTTTCGACTAGCGACCCGCGAGCAGTACTTC. The V call is TRBV4-1, the J call TRBJ2-7, with 8 bases fitting TRBD2. In germline, CDR1 is MGHRA, CDR2 YSYEKL. V dropped 5 bases and J dropped 6; count of bases not matched to a gene: 9. CDR3 length: 14 residues.

This clonotype was observed a handful of times. CDR3 sequence reads: CASSQVADTEAFF. The CDR3 DNA is TGTGCCAGCAGCCAAGTGGCGGACACTGAAGCTTTCTTT. V is TRBV3-1 and J is TRBJ1-1; D gene ambiguous. Germline V gives CDR1 LGHDT, CDR2 YNNKEL (reference sequence). V shed 1 base and J shed 3 bases, with 6 bases lying between them. The CDR3 extends over 13 amino acids.

The table lists this clonotype with a few counts. The chain has TRBV5-5 and TRBJ2-7; TRBD1 matches at 10 bases. CDR1 is SGHKS and CDR2 is YYEKEE in the germline V gene (reference sequence). J was trimmed by 6 bases and V by 3 bases; bases with no gene match: 6. There are 14 residues in the CDR3. The CDR3 sequence is CASSSGTGVFEQYF. CDR3 in DNA: TGTGCCAGCAGCTCCGGGACAGGGGTGTTCGAGCAGTACTTC.

This clonotype was counted only a few times. The genes are TRBV4-1 and TRBJ2-5, with D perhaps TRBD1 (6 bases). V gave up 3 bases and J gave up 2 bases, with 16 bases separating them. Germline lookup yields CDR1 MGHRA and CDR2 YSYEKL. CDR3 length equals 16 residues. The CDR3 bases are TGCGCCAGCAGCCACCTAACTGGGACACAGCAAGAGACCCAGTACTTC. Protein product: CASSHLTGTQQETQYF.

This clonotype was observed a handful of times. The chain joins TRBV9 to TRBJ1-5; the D is unclear. The germline V gene encodes CDR1 SGDLS and CDR2 YYNGEE. Trimming pared 0 bases from V and 0 bases from J, leaving 7 bases between. The CDR3 runs to 15 residues. This CDR3 is CASSVGENSNQPQHF. The CDR3 bases are TGTGCCAGCAGCGTAGGAGAAAATAGCAATCAGCCCCAGCATTTT.

This clonotype was recorded a few times. V and J are TRBV7-9 and TRBJ2-3; TRBD1 matches at 7 bases. The CDR3 contains 15 residues. With 5 bases clipped from V and 2 bases from J, the junction kept 7 bases outside the gene matches. CDR1 is SEHNR and CDR2 is FQNEAQ in the germline V gene (reference sequence). As DNA, the CDR3 is TGTGCCAGCAGCACACGACAGGGCATCACAGATACGCAGTATTTT. It encodes CASSTRQGITDTQYF.

The rearrangement links TRBV2 to TRBJ2-1, with D unclear. This CDR3 contains 15 residues. The germline V and J ends were trimmed by 1 base and 0 bases, with 7 bases remaining between them. Looked up from germline, CDR1 is SNHLY and CDR2 is FYNNEI. DNA of the CDR3: TGTGCCAGCAGTGAAGGGGTCAGCTCCTACAATGAGCAGTTCTTC. Protein product: CASSEGVSSYNEQFF.

The chain uses TRBV12-3 or TRBV12-4 and TRBJ2-7, with 10 bases fitting TRBD1. The CDR3 runs to 14 residues. Unmatched junction bases numbered 8, after V lost 7 bases and J lost 5 bases. The CDR3 is CASTLVGQGNEQYF. The DNA for the CDR3 is TGTGCCAGCACCCTGGTGGGACAGGGGAACGAGCAGTACTTC.

The chain uses TRBV11-3 and TRBJ1-1; D may be TRBD1 (5 bases). Per germline, CDR1 SGHNT and CDR2 YENEEA. The V end was cut by 5 bases, the J end by 0 bases, with 13 bases between. This CDR3 is built from 15 residues. The DNA of the CDR3 is TGTGCCAGCAGCCCCTTGACAGCGATGAACACTGAAGCTTTCTTT. Amino acid sequence: CASSPLTAMNTEAFF.

This clonotype was seen more than once but under ten times. The chain has TRBV4-1 and TRBJ2-3; D may correspond to TRBD1 or TRBD2 (6 bases each). In germline, CDR1 is MGHRA, CDR2 YSYEKL. CDR3 length: 16 amino acids. V was pared by 0 bases and J by 2 bases, with 12 bases between. CDR3 sequence: CASSQEGGRVTDTQYF. Here the CDR3 DNA reads TGCGCCAGCAGCCAAGAAGGGGGGCGCGTCACAGATACGCAGTATTTT.

The chain employs TRBV5-1 and TRBJ2-7; 8 bases map to TRBD1. The V gene end was trimmed by 1 base and the J gene end by 7 bases; junction bases not matched to a gene: 7. The CDR3 spans 14 residues. Germline CDR1 SGHRS, CDR2 YFSETQ. CDR3 sequence (DNA): TGCGCCAGCAGCTTGAGCGACAGGGGATGGGAGCAGTACTTC. Protein: CASSLSDRGWEQYF.

V and J are TRBV7-8 and TRBJ2-1, with D unclear. The V gene's germline CDR1 is SGHVS and CDR2 FQNEAQ. The CDR3 has 12 amino acids. The ends were cut back, 5 bases at V and 9 bases at J, with 11 bases in the middle. CDR3 amino acids: CASSRRFGEQFF. Here the CDR3 DNA reads TGTGCCAGCAGCCGCCGCTTCGGTGAGCAGTTCTTC.

This clonotype showed up just a few times. The V call is TRBV2, the J call TRBJ2-1, with 10 bases fitting TRBD2. Germline V gives CDR1 SNHLY, CDR2 FYNNEI. The CDR3 loop spans 15 amino acids. V trimming: 8 bases; J trimming: 8 bases; junction bases outside the gene matches: 12. CDR3 bases: TGTGCCAGCGCCGGGGGCAGCGGGGGGGCCCATGAGCAGTTCTTC. It yields the protein CASAGGSGGAHEQFF.

Ten or more counts support this clonotype. CDR3 sequence: CASSSRQGAFNEQYF. The CDR3 bases are TGTGCCAGCAGCTCTCGACAGGGGGCATTCAACGAGCAGTACTTC. J is TRBJ2-7 and V is TRBV7-6; 10 bases agree with TRBD1. CDR1 SGHVS and CDR2 FNYEAQ come from the germline V gene. The CDR3 has 15 residues. The junction had 8 bases not matched to a gene; V was cut back by 4 bases and J by 5 bases.

This chain connects TRBV15 to TRBJ2-7, with 15 bases that match TRBD2. From germline, CDR1 is LNHNV and CDR2 YYDKDF (reference sequence). V dropped 1 base and J dropped 7; count of bases not matched to a gene: 5. The CDR3 spans 16 residues. CDR3 in DNA: TGTGCCACCAGCAGAGGGTGGACTAGCGGGAGGGGAGAGCAGTACTTC. Translation gives CATSRGWTSGRGEQYF. Full variable domain (remainder filled in from reference TRBV15 and TRBJ2-7): DAMVIQNPRYQVTQFGKPVTLSCSQTLNHNVMYWYQQKSSQAPKLLFHYYDKDFNNEADTPDNFQSRRPNTSFCFLDIRSPGLGDTAMYLCATSRGWTSGRGEQYFGPGTRLTVT.

This clonotype was seen more than once but under ten times. The V gene is TRBV30, the J gene TRBJ2-2; 9 positions agree with TRBD1. This CDR3 region has 17 residues. Trimming removed 2 bases from V and 5 bases from J; junction bases left unmatched: 12. Germline CDR1 is GTSNPN and CDR2 is SVGIG (reference sequence). DNA for the CDR3: TGTGCCTGGAGTAAGGGCGGTTGGACAGGGGTGACCGGGGAGCTGTTTTTT. As protein: CAWSKGGWTGVTGELFF. Filled out from reference TRBV30 and TRBJ2-2, the complete variable domain reads SQTIHQWPATLVQPVGSPLSLECTVEGTSNPNLYWYRQAAGRGLQLLFYSVGIGQISSEVPQNLSASRPQDRQFILSSKKLLLSDSGFYLCAWSKGGWTGVTGELFFGEGSRLTVL.

The chain is built from TRBV23-1 and TRBJ2-5, with a tentative D call TRBD1 (5 bases). Being an ORF, TRBV23-1 has a function that is uncertain. V gave up 0 bases and J gave up 2 bases, with 13 bases separating them. CDR3 length equals 16 residues. CDR3 sequence: CASSQSQDPLQETQYF. The CDR3 DNA reads TGCGCCAGCAGTCAATCACAGGACCCCCTTCAAGAGACCCAGTACTTC.

This clonotype was picked up a small number of times. The rearrangement joins TRBV30 to TRBJ2-3, with TRBD1 matching over 9 bases. The CDR3 runs 14 residues. With 1 base clipped from V and 4 bases from J, the junction kept 3 bases outside the gene matches. The germline V gene encodes CDR1 GTSNPN and CDR2 SVGIG (reference sequence). Here the CDR3 reads CAWSEGQGSDTQYF. CDR3 bases: TGTGCCTGGAGTGAGGGACAGGGTTCAGATACGCAGTATTTT.